Following are 6 T cell receptor beta chains from one sample sequenced in a study of T cells in Graves' hyperthyroidism and ophthalmopathy. TCR beta CDR3 regions were amplified from RNA. An initial round of RT-PCR targeting the TCR CDR3 relied on the HTBI primer set. One entry per CDR3 protein results from TCRdb running MiXCR on the multiplex PCR reads. The repertoire holds about 300,000 distinct CDR3 sequences, with 15% to 20% as singletons. Material: blood. These TCRs come from a man in his fifties with Graves' ophthalmopathy.

This clonotype was seen repeatedly, ten times or more. The rearrangement links TRBV2 to TRBJ2-5; TRBD1 is a possible D gene (6 bases). Germline CDR1 and CDR2: SNHLY and FYNNEI. The CDR3 runs to 13 residues. V lost 3 bases and J 5 bases, leaving 10 bases between the germline ends. CDR3 loop: CASSDQGLETQYF. CDR3 DNA sequence: TGTGCCAGCAGTGATCAGGGGTTGGAGACCCAGTACTTC.

This clonotype occurred many times. V gene TRBV7-8 combines with J gene TRBJ1-3; D may be TRBD1 (6 bases). V lost 1 base and J 4 bases, leaving 8 bases between the germline ends. The V gene's germline CDR1 is SGHVS and CDR2 FQNEAQ. This CDR3 spans 14 amino acids. The CDR3 spells CASSLGRGGNTIYF. In nucleotides, the CDR3 is TGTGCCAGCAGCTTAGGCAGGGGAGGAAACACCATATATTTT.

This chain connects TRBV2 to TRBJ1-2, with D perhaps TRBD1 (5 bases). The CDR3 consists of 16 residues. V gave up 6 bases and J gave up 3 bases, with 20 bases separating them. The germline gives CDR1 SNHLY, CDR2 FYNNEI. DNA for the CDR3: TGTGCCAGCAGGGGAGGACCGGGACGTCGGGACTATGGCTACACCTTC. Its translation: CASRGGPGRRDYGYTF. The entire variable domain, with the rest obtained from reference TRBV2 and TRBJ1-2, is as follows: EPEVTQTPSHQVTQMGQEVILRCVPISNHLYFYWYRQILGQKVEFLVSFYNNEISEKSEIFDDQFSVERPDGSNFTLKIRSTKLEDSAMYFCASRGGPGRRDYGYTFGSGTRLTVV.

The CDR3 sequence: CASSPAGADTQYF. The CDR3 region has the DNA TGTGCCAGCTCACCAGCGGGGGCAGATACGCAGTATTTT. The chain recombines TRBV18 with TRBJ2-3; TRBD2 matches 7 bases. V dropped 2 bases and J dropped 4; count of bases not matched to a gene: 0. This CDR3 is 13 amino acids long. Germline CDR1 and CDR2: KGHSH and LQKENI.

The CDR3 sequence is CASSRTGINEQFF. The CDR3 DNA sequence: TGTGCCAGCAGCCGGACAGGAATCAATGAGCAGTTCTTC. The rearrangement links TRBV7-9 to TRBJ2-1; 7 bases are a match to TRBD1. CDR1 and CDR2 (germline): SEHNR, FQNEAQ (reference sequence). V trimming: 5 bases; J trimming: 6 bases; junction bases outside the gene matches: 4. This CDR3 contains 13 residues.

Many counts were recorded for this clonotype. J is TRBJ2-5 and V is TRBV10-2; TRBD2 agrees at 15 bases. V gave up 2 bases and J gave up 4 bases; unmatched junction bases: 11. From germline, CDR1 is WSHSY and CDR2 SAAADI. This CDR3 comprises 19 residues. CDR3 DNA: TGCGCCAGCAGTGAGAAGTCCGGACTAGCGGGAGGGCCGCGAGAGACCCAGTACTTC. It codes for CASSEKSGLAGGPRETQYF.